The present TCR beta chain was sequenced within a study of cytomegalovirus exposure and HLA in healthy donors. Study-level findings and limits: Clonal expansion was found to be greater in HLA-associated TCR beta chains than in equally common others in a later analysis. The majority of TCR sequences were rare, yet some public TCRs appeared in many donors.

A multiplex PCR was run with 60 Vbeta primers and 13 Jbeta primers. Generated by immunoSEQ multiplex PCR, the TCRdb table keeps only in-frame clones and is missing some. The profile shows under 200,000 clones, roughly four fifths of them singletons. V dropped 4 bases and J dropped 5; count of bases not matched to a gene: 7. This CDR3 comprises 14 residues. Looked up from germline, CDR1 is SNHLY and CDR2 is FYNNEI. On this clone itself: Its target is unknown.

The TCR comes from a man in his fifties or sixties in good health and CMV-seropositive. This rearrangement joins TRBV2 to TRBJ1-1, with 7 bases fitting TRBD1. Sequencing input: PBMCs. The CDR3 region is CASSADRDWTEAFF. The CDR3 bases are TGTGCCAGCAGTGCCGACAGGGATTGGACTGAAGCTTTCTTT.